These T cell receptor beta chains were read from a single sample in a study of blood T cell repertoires in COVID-19. Only in-frame clones appear in the TCRdb table, and some are missing; sequencing was by immunoSEQ multiplex PCR. The repertoire holds hundreds of thousands of clones, with about 89% as singletons. The specimen was peripheral blood. Receptors were obtained from a woman between 45 and 60 years old who had recovered from COVID-19. Both conserved end residues are part of each CDR3. A D gene is named only where the DNA matches it firmly. A row's size may be missing; if present it is once, few, many or a size class.

V gene	D gene	J gene	clone size	CDR3 protein	CDR3 DNA
TRBV19	-	TRBJ1-2	-	CASSPQGGPNYGYTF	TGTGCCAGTAGTCCCCAGGGAGGACCTAACTATGGCTACACCTTC
TRBV10-3	-	TRBJ2-7	-	CATRTQTGQRYICSYEQYF	-
TRBV5-1	-	TRBJ1-4	-	CASSLGGLTNEKLFF	TGCGCCAGCAGCTTGGGGGGCTTAACTAATGAAAAACTGTTTTTT
TRBV5-6	-	TRBJ2-7	-	CASSLSVYEQYF	TGTGCCAGCAGCTTATCAGTCTACGAGCAGTACTTC
TRBV7-2	-	TRBJ1-5	-	CASSFGSWQGSQGNQPQHF	TGTGCCAGCAGCTTTGGGTCCTGGCAGGGGTCCCAAGGCAATCAGCCCCAGCATTTT
TRBV18	TRBD1	TRBJ1-2	-	CASSQGGQGAYGYTF	TGTGCCAGCTCTCAGGGAGGACAGGGGGCATATGGCTACACCTTC
TRBV11-3	-	TRBJ2-3	once	CASSLRGSDTQYF	TGTGCCAGCAGCTTAAGGGGATCAGATACGCAGTATTTT
TRBV14	TRBD2	TRBJ2-1	-	CASSPTSGGIQFF	TGTGCCAGCAGCCCCACTAGCGGGGGGATTCAGTTCTTC
TRBV4-3	TRBD2	TRBJ2-7	-	CASSPASGRTYEQYF	TGCGCCAGCAGCCCAGCTAGCGGGCGTACCTACGAGCAGTACTTC
TRBV4-1	TRBD2	TRBJ2-7	-	CASSQESGLVFEQYF	TGCGCCAGCAGCCAAGAGTCCGGACTAGTCTTCGAGCAGTACTTC
TRBV18	-	TRBJ1-2	-	CASSPIPGRYNYGYTF	TGTGCCAGCTCACCAATTCCTGGGCGTTATAACTATGGCTACACCTTC
TRBV27	-	TRBJ1-2	few	CASSRVGDTYGYTF	TGTGCCAGTTCGAGGGTTGGCGATACTTATGGCTACACCTTC
TRBV11-1	-	TRBJ2-1	-	CASSLAFGGSEQFF	TGTGCCAGCAGCTTAGCTTTTGGAGGGAGTGAGCAGTTCTTC
TRBV7-9	-	TRBJ1-1	-	CASSLEGGGTAFF	TGTGCCAGCAGCTTGGAGGGTGGGGGGACGGCTTTCTTT
TRBV12-5	-	TRBJ2-5	-	CASRLRLRQETQYF	TGTGCTAGTCGATTAAGACTTAGGCAAGAGACCCAGTACTTC
TRBV6-6	-	TRBJ1-1	-	CASSQQENTEAFF	TGTGCCAGCAGCCAACAGGAGAACACTGAAGCTTTCTTT
TRBV29-1	TRBD1	TRBJ1-2	-	CSGLTGDGYTF	TGCAGCGGATTGACAGGGGATGGCTACACCTTC
TRBV4-3	TRBD2	TRBJ2-3	-	CASSSRTSGATDTQYF	TGCGCCAGCAGCTCCCGGACTAGCGGAGCCACAGATACGCAGTATTTT
TRBV5-4	-	TRBJ2-7	-	CASSLPGMGGYEQYF	TGTGCCAGCAGCTTACCAGGGATGGGGGGCTACGAGCAGTACTTC
TRBV20-1	-	TRBJ2-3	few	CSARRGDTQYF	TGCAGTGCTAGACGGGGTGATACGCAGTATTTT
TRBV6-5	TRBD2	TRBJ2-3	-	CASGTGGPADTQYF	TGTGCCAGTGGCACGGGGGGGCCAGCAGATACGCAGTATTTT
TRBV19	TRBD1	TRBJ1-6	-	CASSKGQGYNSPLHF	TGTGCCAGTAGTAAAGGACAGGGATATAATTCACCCCTCCACTTT
TRBV5-1	-	TRBJ2-7	-	CASSLESRRIGNEQYF	TGCGCCAGCAGCTTGGAATCTAGGCGCATAGGAAACGAGCAGTACTTC
TRBV2	TRBD1	TRBJ1-5	-	CASSTDRVGNQPQHF	TGTGCCAGCAGCACGGACAGGGTAGGCAATCAGCCCCAGCATTTT
TRBV20-1	-	TRBJ1-2	-	CSAGGGGYTF	TGCAGTGCTGGGGGAGGAGGCTACACCTTC
TRBV7-9	TRBD1	TRBJ1-1	-	CASSLPNRGLGAFF	TGTGCCAGCAGCCTACCGAACAGGGGGTTAGGAGCTTTCTTT
TRBV28	-	TRBJ2-2	many	CASSFLSSGITGELFF	TGTGCCAGCAGTTTTTTAAGCTCGGGAATCACCGGGGAGCTGTTTTTT
TRBV30	-	TRBJ1-6	-	CAWKRPPASPLHF	TGTGCCTGGAAGCGTCCTCCCGCCTCACCCCTCCACTTT
TRBV28	-	TRBJ2-2	once	CASSPQRGELFF	TGTGCCAGCAGCCCCCAGAGGGGGGAGCTGTTTTTT
TRBV7-9	TRBD2	TRBJ2-7	-	CASKKMGLAGKQYF	TGTGCCAGCAAAAAGATGGGACTAGCGGGAAAGCAGTACTTC
TRBV5-1	-	TRBJ2-1	-	CASSLDRLGEQFF	TGCGCCAGCAGCTTGGACCGGCTGGGCGAGCAGTTCTTC
TRBV3-1/TRBV3-2	-	TRBJ1-4	-	CASSSTRKLFF	TGTGCCAGCAGCTCCACTAGGAAACTGTTTTTT
TRBV5-4	TRBD2	TRBJ2-5	-	CASSLAVSGRAERTQYF	TGTGCCAGCAGCTTGGCGGTTAGCGGGAGGGCCGAACGGACCCAGTACTTC
TRBV7-8	TRBD1	TRBJ2-2	-	CASSRDRGNTGELFF	TGTGCCAGCAGCCGAGACAGGGGTAACACCGGGGAGCTGTTTTTT
TRBV5-4	TRBD2	TRBJ2-5	-	CASSFLAGGEGTQYF	TGTGCCAGCAGCTTCCTGGCGGGAGGGGAAGGTACCCAGTACTTC
TRBV2	-	TRBJ2-3	-	CASSDPPSGEITDTQYF	TGTGCCAGCAGTGACCCTCCGTCGGGGGAGATCACAGATACGCAGTATTTT
TRBV4-2	-	TRBJ1-1	-	CASSRDEGTEAFF	TGTGCCAGCAGCCGGGATGAGGGCACTGAAGCTTTCTTT
TRBV7-7	TRBD2	TRBJ2-2	-	CASSLAGVGTGELFF	TGTGCTAGCAGCTTAGCGGGAGTCGGTACCGGGGAGCTGTTTTTT
TRBV29-1	TRBD1	TRBJ2-3	-	CSVTGGGTDTQYF	TGCAGCGTCACAGGGGGCGGGACAGATACGCAGTATTTT
TRBV7-2	-	TRBJ1-1	-	CASSRRQGNTEAFF	TGTGCCAGCAGCAGACGCCAGGGGAACACTGAAGCTTTCTTT
TRBV3-1/TRBV3-2	-	TRBJ2-3	-	CASSQKLDTQYF	TGTGCCAGCAGCCAAAAACTTGATACGCAGTATTTT
TRBV6-5	TRBD2	TRBJ2-2	-	CASKKRGSHTGELFF	TGTGCCAGCAAAAAGCGGGGGTCCCATACCGGGGAGCTGTTTTTT
TRBV5-4	TRBD1	TRBJ1-2	-	CASSLAAGGLVGGYTF	TGTGCCAGCAGCTTGGCGGCAGGGGGCCTCGTTGGTGGCTACACCTTC
TRBV27	-	TRBJ2-6	-	CASSSTVSGANVLTF	TGTGCCAGCAGTTCGACAGTTTCTGGGGCCAACGTCCTGACTTTC
TRBV11-3	-	TRBJ1-5	-	CASSPSQGNQPQHF	TGTGCCAGCAGCCCTTCCCAGGGGAATCAGCCCCAGCATTTT
TRBV3-1/TRBV3-2	-	TRBJ2-3	-	CASTRGTPDTQYF	TGTGCCAGCACTCGGGGGACCCCAGATACGCAGTATTTT
TRBV7-9	-	TRBJ2-1	-	CASSISSYSYNEQFF	TGTGCCAGCTCCATCTCTAGTTACTCCTACAATGAGCAGTTCTTC
TRBV7-2	-	TRBJ2-7	-	CASSLSAGPSYEQYF	TGTGCCAGCAGCTTATCGGCAGGGCCATCCTACGAGCAGTACTTC
TRBV5-6	-	TRBJ2-7	-	CASSLAQAGEQYF	TGTGCCAGCAGCTTGGCACAGGCTGGCGAGCAGTACTTC
TRBV29-1	-	TRBJ2-7	-	CSVDHCERYEQYF	TGCAGCGTTGATCACTGCGAACGGTACGAGCAGTACTTC
TRBV9	TRBD1	TRBJ1-4	-	CASSAQDRVANEKLFF	TGTGCCAGCAGCGCCCAGGACAGGGTTGCTAATGAAAAACTGTTTTTT
TRBV6-5	-	TRBJ1-3	-	CASRDMISGNTIYF	TGTGCCAGCAGAGACATGATCTCTGGAAACACCATATATTTT
TRBV6-5	-	TRBJ2-1	once	CASSSGRSSYNEQFF	TGTGCCAGCAGTTCGGGGAGGAGCTCCTACAATGAGCAGTTCTTC
TRBV6-1	TRBD2	TRBJ2-7	-	CASSEATVGTSGKQYF	TGTGCCAGCAGTGAAGCTACTGTTGGGACTAGCGGGAAGCAGTACTTC
TRBV27	-	TRBJ2-3	once	CASRRRKSGTSTDTQYF	TGTGCCAGCAGACGAAGGAAGAGCGGAACTAGCACAGATACGCAGTATTTT
TRBV11-2	-	TRBJ2-5	few	CASSSNHGGGLIQETQYF	TGTGCCAGCAGCTCCAACCATGGGGGGGGCTTAATCCAAGAGACCCAGTACTTC
TRBV5-4	TRBD1	TRBJ2-7	-	CASSARQGRGYYEQYF	TGTGCCAGCAGCGCAAGACAGGGTAGAGGCTACTACGAGCAGTACTTC
TRBV28	-	TRBJ1-1	-	CASSPRDTEAFF	TGTGCCAGCTCGCCGCGGGACACTGAAGCTTTCTTT
TRBV5-1	-	TRBJ1-1	-	CASSPVVGSGTEAFF	TGCGCCAGCAGCCCGGTTGTGGGTTCGGGAACTGAAGCTTTCTTT
TRBV2	-	TRBJ2-3	once	CASRKTGLRTDTQYF	TGTGCCAGCAGGAAGACAGGATTGAGGACAGATACGCAGTATTTT